These T cell receptor beta chains were read from a single sample in a study of CD8 T cells in Susac syndrome. Each CDR3 protein gets one entry after TCRdb re-called the immunoSEQ multiplex PCR reads with MiXCR. The sample carries some 240,000 distinct CDR3 sequences, 95% to 97% recorded once. The sequenced material came from CD4+ T cells from PBMCs. The receptors were sampled from a human donor with Susac syndrome. Both conserved end residues are part of each CDR3. D genes are given only for firm matches. Clone sizes are given selectively: once, few, many, or a class where the clone is expanded.

J | V | D | length | size | CDR3 | DNA
TRBJ1-2 | TRBV20-1 | . | 12 | . | CSATWGEMGYTF | TGCAGTGCCACGTGGGGGGAGATGGGCTACACCTTC
TRBJ2-7 | TRBV14 | . | 14 | . | CASSPNFGSYEQYF | TGTGCCAGCAGCCCCAATTTCGGGAGCTACGAGCAGTACTTC
TRBJ1-1 | TRBV19 | . | 14 | . | CASSMWEDGSRAFF | TGTGCCAGTAGTATGTGGGAGGATGGGAGTCGGGCTTTCTTT
TRBJ1-2 | TRBV29-1 | TRBD1 | 13 | once | CSVEGQGMLGYTF | TGCAGCGTTGAGGGACAGGGGATGCTAGGCTACACCTTC
TRBJ2-7 | TRBV6-2/TRBV6-3 | . | 14 | . | CASSPGSGPYEQYF | TGTGCCAGCAGCCCCGGCAGCGGGCCATACGAGCAGTACTTC
TRBJ2-7 | TRBV15 | . | 13 | . | CATSPPQAYEQYF | TGTGCCACCAGCCCGCCACAGGCCTACGAGCAGTACTTC
TRBJ2-7 | TRBV15 | TRBD2 | 14 | once | CATSSRLASYEQYF | TGTGCCACCAGCAGTAGACTAGCGTCCTACGAGCAGTACTTC
TRBJ2-5 | TRBV6-5 | TRBD2 | 16 | . | CASSTPSGGAGETQYF | TGTGCCAGCAGTACTCCTAGCGGGGGAGCTGGGGAGACCCAGTACTTC
TRBJ2-2 | TRBV12-5 | . | 15 | once | CASGWGGSNTGELFF | TGTGCTAGTGGTTGGGGCGGGTCGAACACCGGGGAGCTGTTTTTT
TRBJ2-7 | TRBV11-3 | TRBD1 | 14 | . | CASNTGTEAYEQYF | TGTGCCAGCAATACCGGGACAGAAGCCTACGAGCAGTACTTC